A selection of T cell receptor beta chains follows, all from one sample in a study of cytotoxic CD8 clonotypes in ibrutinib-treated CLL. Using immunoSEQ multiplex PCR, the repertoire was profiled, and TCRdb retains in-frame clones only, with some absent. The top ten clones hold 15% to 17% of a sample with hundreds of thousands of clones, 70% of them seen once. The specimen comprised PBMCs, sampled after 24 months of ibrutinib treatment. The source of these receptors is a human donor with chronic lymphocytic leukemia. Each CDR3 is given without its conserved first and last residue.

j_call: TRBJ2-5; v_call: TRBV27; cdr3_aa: ASSSTRETQY
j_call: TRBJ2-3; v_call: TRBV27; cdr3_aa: ASSLQWGGGDTQY
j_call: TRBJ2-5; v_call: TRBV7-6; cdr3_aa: ASSLERGYVTLQETQY
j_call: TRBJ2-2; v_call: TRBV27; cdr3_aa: ASGDRVDGELF
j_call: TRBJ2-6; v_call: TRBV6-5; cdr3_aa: ASSFGGANVLT
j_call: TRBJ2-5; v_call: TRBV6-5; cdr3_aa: ASSYSDGTQETQY
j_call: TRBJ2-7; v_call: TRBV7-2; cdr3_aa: ASSRGTHLEQY
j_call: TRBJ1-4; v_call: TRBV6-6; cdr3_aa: ASSTGTGTEKLF
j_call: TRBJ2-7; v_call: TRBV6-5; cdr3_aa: ASSRLAGLSYEQY
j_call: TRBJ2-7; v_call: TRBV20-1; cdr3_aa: SARRDEQY
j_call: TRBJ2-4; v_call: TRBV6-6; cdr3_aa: ASTESVAKNIQY
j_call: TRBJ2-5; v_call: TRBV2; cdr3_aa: ASRPVGVETQY
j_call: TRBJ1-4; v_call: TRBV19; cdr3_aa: ASSIFRQGGEKLF
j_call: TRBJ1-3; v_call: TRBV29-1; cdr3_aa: SVVIGNSGNTIY
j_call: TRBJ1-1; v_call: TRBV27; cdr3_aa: ASSSEEKGGGGTEAF
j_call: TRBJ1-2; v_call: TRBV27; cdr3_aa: ASSLVGTDYGYT
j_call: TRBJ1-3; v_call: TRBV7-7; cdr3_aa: ASSPLPGDSGNTIY
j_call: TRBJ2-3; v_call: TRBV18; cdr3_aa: ASSPSRTDTQY
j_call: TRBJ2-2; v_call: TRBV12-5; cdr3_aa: ASGPTSGITGELF
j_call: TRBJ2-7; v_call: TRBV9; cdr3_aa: ASSPRQGPYEQY
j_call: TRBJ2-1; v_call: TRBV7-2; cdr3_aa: ASSLGQYRDRNNEQF
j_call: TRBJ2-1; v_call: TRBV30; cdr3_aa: ASTRWGGRGEGNEQF
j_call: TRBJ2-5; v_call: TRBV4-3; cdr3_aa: ASSTGGEPQETQY
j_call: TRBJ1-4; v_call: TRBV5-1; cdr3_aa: ASSPETVEKLF
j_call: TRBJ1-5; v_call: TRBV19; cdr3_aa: ASSFAGGNQPQH
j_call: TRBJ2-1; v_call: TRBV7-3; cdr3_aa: ASSFGPAREQF
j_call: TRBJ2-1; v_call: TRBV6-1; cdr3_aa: ASSRGATGIHEQF
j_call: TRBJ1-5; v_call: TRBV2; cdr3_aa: ASSGDRGSNQPQH
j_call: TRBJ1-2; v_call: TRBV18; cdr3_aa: ASSPGRAHGYT
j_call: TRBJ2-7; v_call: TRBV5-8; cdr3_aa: ASSLEASGIYEQY
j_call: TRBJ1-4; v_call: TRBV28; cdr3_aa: ASSFGATNEKLF
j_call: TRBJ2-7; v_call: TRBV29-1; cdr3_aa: SVPSPPSSGSYSEQY
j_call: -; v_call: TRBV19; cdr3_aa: ASSAGVAYEQY
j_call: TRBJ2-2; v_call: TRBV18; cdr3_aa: ASSPGLAGLELF
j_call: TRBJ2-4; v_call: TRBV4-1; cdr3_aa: ASSLSIREVSY
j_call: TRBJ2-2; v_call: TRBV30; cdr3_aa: ASPPRGAGELF
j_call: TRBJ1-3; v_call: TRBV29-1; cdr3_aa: SVSGSSGNTIY
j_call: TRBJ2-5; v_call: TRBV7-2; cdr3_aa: ASKSPYQETQY